This T cell receptor beta chain was found in a study of T cell repertoires in cytomegalovirus infection. Study information: Both a matching HLA type and CMV infection were indicated by public TCR beta signatures. General observations from the study: Cumulative public TCR beta family frequency identified carriers of CMV plus the relevant HLA. Dominant in the ex vivo response were TCR beta clonotypes restricted by HLA-C and specific for CMV.

Germline assignment: CDR1 MNHNY and CDR2 SVGAGI (reference sequence). The CDR3 runs 11 residues. The V end lost 8 bases, the J end lost 3 bases, and 7 bases lay between the germline ends. TCRdb used MiXCR to reprocess the reads, holding one entry per CDR3 protein. The table records hundreds of thousands of distinct CDR3 sequences, less than 25% of them present only once. This clonotype was detected a few times. No antigen is known for it. What was sequenced was CD8+ T cells from PBMCs. This sequence originates from a human donor in good health (CMV status not recorded). Some clones in this sample may be carry-over from other donors' samples. The chain carries TRBV6-6 and TRBJ1-2; no firm D call. CDR3 amino acids: CASLSDYGYTF. The CDR3 DNA reads as TGTGCCAGCTTGAGTGACTATGGCTACACCTTC.